This TCR beta chain was profiled in a study of blood T cell repertoires in COVID-19. Study in general: The United States, Italy and Spain were the sources of the acute and convalescent COVID-19 samples.

The CDR3 consists of 14 residues. V dropped 2 bases and J dropped 4 bases, with 11 bases sitting between them. Per the germline V gene, CDR1 is SGHTA and CDR2 is FQGNSA. Enrolled through a virtual design, the participants were between roughly 18 and 95 years of age and came from under 30 US areas. As handled by the study authors: Estimation of nucleated cell counts was performed using reference gene primer amplification. Assay: immunoSEQ multiplex PCR; the TCRdb copy retains only in-frame clones and omits some. The DNA was the basis for D and trimming; V, J and clone size are from that table. The table shows 200,000 to 250,000 clones, with 80% occurring only once.

This clonotype originated in a woman aged 40 to 50 with acute COVID-19. Sequencing used PBMCs or T cells enriched from blood (not recorded which). The chain couples TRBV7-2 to TRBJ1-2; a possible D gene is TRBD1 (5 bases). CDR3 coding DNA: TGTGCCAGCAGCTTATTCCAACAGGCCTATGGCTACACCTTC. It yields the protein CASSLFQQAYGYTF.